A selection of T cell receptor beta chains follows, all from one sample in a study of CD8+ T cells in alopecia areata. Method: immunoSEQ multiplex PCR; TCRdb's copy keeps in-frame clones and lacks some. The data show about 180,000 clones, 51% seen once. The input for sequencing was CD8+ T cells sorted from blood, taken at roughly week 53, from a patient treated with tofacitinib. The source is a human donor with alopecia areata. Each CDR3 is given with its conserved first and last residue. The D gene is left open where the match is weak. Part of the rows lack a size; the others show once, few, many or a class for expanded clones.

v_call	cdr3_length	j_call	d_call	clone_size	cdr3_aa	cdr3_nt
TRBV27	15	TRBJ1-1	-	few	CASSLSGRGDTEAFF	TGTGCCAGCAGTTTATCAGGGCGGGGAGACACTGAAGCTTTCTTT
TRBV7-9	13	TRBJ1-5	-	-	CASSLRSNQPQHF	TGTGCCAGCAGCTTACGGAGCAATCAGCCCCAGCATTTT
TRBV6-5	14	TRBJ1-1	-	-	CASSYEEGTTEAFF	TGTGCCAGCAGTTACGAGGAGGGGACCACTGAAGCTTTCTTT
TRBV19	14	TRBJ2-5	TRBD1	-	CASSQQGIQETQYF	TGTGCCAGTAGTCAACAGGGGATTCAAGAGACCCAGTACTTC
TRBV27	15	TRBJ2-6	-	-	CASRPGEAGANVLTF	TGTGCCAGCAGGCCCGGGGAGGCTGGGGCCAACGTCCTGACTTTC
TRBV6-6	12	TRBJ2-7	-	-	CASSYSGDEQYF	TGTGCCAGCAGTTACTCAGGGGACGAGCAGTACTTC
TRBV4-3	15	TRBJ1-2	-	-	CASSQDSGINYGYTF	TGCGCCAGCAGCCAAGATTCAGGGATTAACTATGGCTACACCTTC
TRBV2	13	TRBJ2-7	-	few	CASSAAPWYEQYF	TGTGCCAGCAGTGCCGCCCCATGGTACGAGCAGTACTTC
TRBV4-3	15	TRBJ2-7	-	few	CASSPGLHGSYEQYF	TGCGCCAGCAGCCCCGGGCTGCACGGCTCCTACGAGCAGTACTTC
TRBV2	11	TRBJ2-1	-	-	CASSDRGSRFF	TGTGCCAGCAGTGATAGGGGGTCCCGATTCTTC
TRBV29-1	14	TRBJ2-7	TRBD1	few	CSVEPGQGTYEQYF	TGCAGCGTTGAACCAGGACAGGGAACCTACGAGCAGTACTTC
TRBV27	14	TRBJ2-5	TRBD1	once	CASSPRWDRETQYF	TGTGCCAGCAGTCCTAGATGGGACAGGGAGACCCAGTACTTC
TRBV30	14	TRBJ2-5	-	-	CAWSVGAGLETQYF	TGTGCCTGGAGTGTAGGCGCGGGGTTGGAGACCCAGTACTTC
TRBV25-1	16	TRBJ2-2	-	-	CASRSRAGVDTGELFF	TGTGCCAGCAGGTCCCGGGCAGGGGTGGACACCGGGGAGCTGTTTTTT
TRBV5-1	15	TRBJ1-2	TRBD1	few	CASSLGSGQGNGYTF	TGCGCCAGCAGCTTGGGGTCGGGACAGGGCAATGGCTACACCTTC
TRBV2	17	TRBJ2-3	TRBD2	-	CASKRLAGRSSTDTQYF	TGTGCCAGCAAGAGACTAGCGGGGAGATCTAGCACAGATACGCAGTATTTT
TRBV2	13	TRBJ1-1	TRBD1	many	CASEQGALTEAFF	TGTGCCAGCGAACAGGGGGCGCTTACTGAAGCTTTCTTT
TRBV14	13	TRBJ1-1	-	few	CASSQDSYTEAFF	TGTGCCAGCAGTCAGGACAGTTACACTGAAGCTTTCTTT
TRBV6-6	13	TRBJ1-1	-	-	CASSYTPGTEAFF	TGTGCCAGCAGTTACACCCCTGGCACTGAAGCTTTCTTT
TRBV27	15	TRBJ1-2	-	-	CASSFTGGHNYGYTF	TGTGCCAGCAGTTTCACAGGAGGACATAACTATGGCTACACCTTC
TRBV7-9	16	TRBJ1-2	-	-	CASSPLSTWGDYGYTF	TGTGCCAGCAGCCCCCTTTCGACCTGGGGAGACTATGGCTACACCTTC
TRBV9	16	TRBJ2-3	-	-	CASRRGASGRTDTQYF	TGTGCCAGCAGGAGGGGGGCTAGCGGCCGCACAGATACGCAGTATTTT
TRBV5-1	14	TRBJ2-7	TRBD1	-	CASSLRDSSYEQYF	TGCGCCAGCAGCCTAAGGGACAGTTCTTACGAGCAGTACTTC
TRBV10-1	12	TRBJ1-5	-	-	CASSESYQPQHF	TGCGCCAGCAGTGAGTCGTACCAGCCCCAGCATTTT
TRBV5-4	12	TRBJ2-1	-	once	CASSSALNEQFF	TGTGCCAGCAGCTCCGCTTTGAATGAGCAGTTCTTC
TRBV29-1	14	TRBJ2-1	TRBD1	few	CGVFGAGGWNEQFF	TGCGGGGTTTTCGGGGCAGGGGGCTGGAATGAGCAGTTCTTC
TRBV7-2	16	TRBJ2-1	-	few	CASSTEGGPPRNEQFF	TGTGCCAGCAGCACCGAAGGGGGGCCGCCCCGCAATGAGCAGTTCTTC
TRBV5-1	14	TRBJ2-3	-	few	CASSLDSSTDTQYF	TGCGCCAGCAGCTTGGACTCTAGCACAGATACGCAGTATTTT
TRBV13	15	TRBJ2-7	TRBD2	few	CASSPPGGVTYEQYF	TGTGCCAGCAGCCCCCCGGGAGGAGTGACCTACGAGCAGTACTTC
TRBV2	15	TRBJ2-1	TRBD2	once	CASSDRGDPRNEQFF	TGTGCCAGCAGTGATCGGGGGGACCCCCGGAATGAGCAGTTCTTC
TRBV7-9	15	TRBJ2-3	-	few	CASSQPDSYTDTQYF	TGTGCCAGCAGCCAACCGGACAGTTACACAGATACGCAGTATTTT
TRBV4-3	15	TRBJ2-3	-	-	CASSQDGLRTDTQYF	TGCGCCAGCAGCCAAGACGGACTCCGCACAGATACGCAGTATTTT
TRBV9	15	TRBJ2-6	-	-	CASSVMVSGANVLTF	TGTGCCAGCAGCGTAATGGTCTCTGGGGCCAACGTCCTGACTTTC
TRBV30	14	TRBJ1-1	-	-	CAWSVRDLNTEAFF	TGTGCCTGGAGTGTCCGTGACCTGAACACTGAAGCTTTCTTT
TRBV5-1	16	TRBJ2-5	-	once	CASSMEQGRNQETQYF	TGCGCCAGCAGCATGGAACAGGGTCGTAACCAAGAGACCCAGTACTTC
TRBV29-1	16	TRBJ2-1	TRBD2	-	CSVEATSRGGLNEQFF	TGCAGCGTCGAGGCCACCAGTCGGGGGGGGCTCAATGAGCAGTTCTTC
TRBV7-9	12	TRBJ2-6	-	-	CAGNSGANVLTF	TGTGCCGGAAACTCTGGGGCCAACGTCCTGACTTTC
TRBV2	10	TRBJ2-5	-	-	CASSVGEQYF	TGTGCCAGCAGTGTTGGGGAGCAGTACTTC
TRBV13	17	TRBJ2-1	TRBD2	-	CASSLEASGGAVDEQFF	TGTGCCAGCAGCTTAGAAGCTAGCGGGGGGGCCGTGGATGAGCAGTTCTTC
TRBV5-1	15	TRBJ2-4	-	-	CASSLGPVDGDIQYF	TGCGCCAGCAGCTTGGGACCGGTCGATGGGGACATTCAGTACTTC
TRBV11-2	13	TRBJ1-1	-	-	CASSWGGSTEAFF	TGTGCCAGCAGTTGGGGGGGAAGTACTGAAGCTTTCTTT
TRBV7-8	15	TRBJ2-7	-	-	CASSSHGARDYEQYF	TGTGCCAGCAGCTCCCACGGGGCGAGGGACTACGAGCAGTACTTC
TRBV7-3	13	TRBJ2-7	-	-	CASSLNLGYEQYF	TGTGCCAGCAGCTTAAATCTCGGCTACGAGCAGTACTTC
TRBV25-1	15	TRBJ2-1	-	-	CASTPGPGAYNEQFF	TGTGCCAGCACCCCGGGCCCTGGAGCCTACAATGAGCAGTTCTTC
TRBV7-9	14	TRBJ2-7	TRBD1	-	CASSSRDRDYEQYF	TGTGCCAGCAGCTCCCGGGACAGGGACTACGAGCAGTACTTC
TRBV11-2	19	TRBJ2-7	-	-	CASSLGPRGRSNSAYEQYF	TGTGCCAGCAGCTTAGGTCCCAGGGGTAGAAGTAATTCCGCCTACGAGCAGTACTTC
TRBV2	14	TRBJ1-1	TRBD1	-	CASRETGGASEAFF	TGTGCCAGCAGGGAGACAGGGGGCGCGTCTGAAGCTTTCTTT
TRBV30	17	TRBJ2-6	TRBD2	-	CAWSARRGGAGANVLTF	TGTGCCTGGAGTGCCAGGCGGGGGGGCGCTGGGGCCAACGTCCTGACTTTC
TRBV4-3	17	TRBJ1-4	-	many	CASSPRVEGGVREKLFF	TGCGCCAGCAGCCCTAGGGTGGAAGGGGGAGTAAGGGAAAAACTGTTTTTT
TRBV2	13	TRBJ2-7	-	-	CASTTGTTYEQYF	TGTGCCAGCACGACAGGAACCACCTACGAGCAGTACTTC
TRBV30	12	TRBJ1-5	-	few	CAWRQGGGPQHF	TGTGCCTGGAGACAGGGAGGGGGGCCCCAGCATTTT
TRBV4-3	15	TRBJ2-1	-	-	CASSPLKGPYNEQFF	TGCGCCAGCAGCCCTCTAAAGGGGCCCTACAATGAGCAGTTCTTC
TRBV6-5	11	TRBJ2-5	-	few	CASSSIETQYF	TGTGCCAGCAGTTCTATTGAGACCCAGTACTTC
TRBV7-9	13	TRBJ1-5	-	few	CASSQDINQPQHF	TGTGCCAGCAGCCAAGACATCAATCAGCCCCAGCATTTT
TRBV4-3	12	TRBJ1-2	-	-	CASSQTGYGYTF	TGCGCCAGCAGCCAAACAGGGTATGGCTACACCTTC
TRBV27	14	TRBJ2-7	-	few	CASSLGRSSYEQYF	TGTGCCAGCAGTTTAGGCCGAAGCTCCTACGAGCAGTACTTC
TRBV15	15	TRBJ1-1	TRBD1	-	CATRGQVNENTEAFF	TGTGCCACCAGAGGACAGGTAAACGAGAACACTGAAGCTTTCTTT
TRBV7-9	12	TRBJ2-1	-	few	CASRLAYNEQFF	TGTGCCAGCAGACTGGCCTACAATGAGCAGTTCTTC
TRBV30	15	TRBJ2-7	-	few	CAWGEPGLVGYEQYF	TGTGCCTGGGGGGAACCCGGTCTTGTGGGCTACGAGCAGTACTTC
TRBV4-2	17	TRBJ1-1	TRBD1	-	CASSPGQGKEEDTEAFF	TGTGCCAGCAGCCCGGGACAGGGTAAGGAAGAGGACACTGAAGCTTTCTTT